The present T cell receptor beta chain was sequenced within a study of T cells after yellow fever vaccination. Regarding the study as a whole: Clones from primary vaccination mostly reappeared after the booster (around 96% CD4, approximately 86% CD8).

TCRdb reprocessed the 5' RACE reads with MiXCR, giving one entry per CDR3 protein. Here the sample spans 500,000 to 650,000 distinct CDR3 sequences, around 12% being singletons. This clonotype appeared a few times. Its antigen is still unknown. CDR3 size: 13 residues. The ends were cut back, 3 bases at V and 5 bases at J, with 12 bases in the middle. Per germline, CDR1 DFQATT and CDR2 SNEGSKA (reference sequence). The starting material was PBMCs, obtained on the day of the yellow fever booster vaccination. The chain links TRBV20-1 to TRBJ2-3; D uncertain. The receptor's source is a man aged 30-40 years who received the YFV17D yellow fever vaccine. The CDR3 sequence is CSASGYVGDTQYF. Written as DNA, the CDR3 is TGCAGTGCTAGCGGTTATGTTGGAGATACGCAGTATTTT.